The 26 T cell receptor beta chains presented below share a single source sample, sequenced in a study of T cell responses to AZD1222 COVID-19 vaccine. Generated by immunoSEQ multiplex PCR, the TCRdb table keeps only in-frame clones and is missing some. The sample carries 150,000 or so clones, more than 85% recorded once. The specimen comprised peripheral blood, sampled on day 0 of AZD1222 vaccination. All receptors derive from an adult in good health.

The V call is TRBV19, the J call TRBJ1-5, with no clear D. The CDR3 is 13 amino acids. The V gene lost 3 bases and the J gene lost 3 bases, with 6 bases spanning the gap. Germline V lookup: CDR1 LNHDA, CDR2 SQIVND (reference sequence). The CDR3 DNA follows: TGTGCCAGTAGTATCCGGATCAATCAGCCCCAGCATTTT. This sequence encodes CASSIRINQPQHF. Full variable domain (missing parts from reference TRBV19 and TRBJ1-5): DGGITQSPKYLFRKEGQNVTLSCEQNLNHDAMYWYRQDPGQGLRLIYYSQIVNDFQKGDIAEGYSVSREKKESFPLTVTSAQKNPTAFYLCASSIRINQPQHFGDGTRLSIL.

This chain uses TRBV5-1 with TRBJ1-4, with TRBD1 as a possible D gene (5 bases). CDR3 length: 14 amino acids. Germline assignment: CDR1 SGHRS and CDR2 YFSETQ. V was pared by 0 bases and J by 5 bases, with 8 bases between. In nucleotides, the CDR3 is TGCGCCAGCAGCTTGGTCGGGGGGAATGAAAAACTGTTTTTT. This codes for CASSLVGGNEKLFF.

The chain uses TRBV7-9 and TRBJ1-2, with D tentatively TRBD1 (6 bases). Germline lookup yields CDR1 SEHNR and CDR2 FQNEAQ (reference sequence). This CDR3 region has 15 residues. Trimming took 5 bases from V and 6 from J, leaving 19 bases between them. In nucleotides, the CDR3 is TGTGCCAGCAGCCCCCCGAGGACAGCCCGGGATGGCTACACCTTC. This translates into CASSPPRTARDGYTF.

The chain joins TRBV7-3 to TRBJ2-7; D call uncertain. The ends were cut back, 5 bases at V and 3 bases at J, with 8 bases in the middle. The CDR3 length is 12 residues. Germline-derived CDR1 and CDR2 are SGHTA and FQGTGA. CDR3 region: CASSLLFYEQYF. DNA of the CDR3: TGTGCCAGCAGCCTTCTCTTCTACGAGCAGTACTTC.

The table lists this clone with a count of one. V usage is TRBV19 and J usage is TRBJ2-2; 9 nucleotides agree with TRBD2. V lost 2 bases and J lost 7; bases outside the gene matches: 8. CDR1 is LNHDA, CDR2 SQIVND, per germline (reference sequence). The CDR3 has 16 residues. CDR3 in DNA: TGTGCCAGTAGTATATCGGGCGGGAGGGCCGGCGGGGAGCTGTTTTTT. Translation gives CASSISGGRAGGELFF.

Here the CDR3 DNA reads TGTGCCACCAGTGATACGGGACTAGCGGACTACAATGAGCAGTTCTTC. Translated: CATSDTGLADYNEQFF. This sequence joins TRBV24-1 and TRBJ2-1; TRBD2 matches at 11 bases. CDR1 and CDR2 (germline): KGHDR, SFDVKD. The CDR3 extends over 16 amino acids. Trimming took 3 bases from V and 3 from J; bases not matched to a gene: 3.

The chain is built from TRBV27 and TRBJ1-1, with no clear D. Germline V gene sequence: CDR1 MNHEY, CDR2 SMNVEV (reference sequence). The V end was cut by 6 bases, the J end by 6 bases, with 17 bases between. The CDR3 covers 14 residues. The CDR3 bases are TGTGCCAGCAGGGCCAACAGCGCTGGACCTGAAGCTTTCTTT. It encodes CASRANSAGPEAFF.

The chain is built from TRBV9 and TRBJ1-2; D gene unclear. Germline V gene data show CDR1 as SGDLS and CDR2 as YYNGEE. The CDR3 consists of 14 residues. V dropped 4 bases and J dropped 3 bases, with 13 bases sitting between them. The CDR3: CASSPVSTHYGYTF. In DNA form, the CDR3 reads TGTGCCAGCAGCCCAGTTAGTACCCACTATGGCTACACCTTC.

The rearrangement uses TRBV27 and TRBJ2-1; tentatively, D is TRBD1 (5 bases). The germline V gene encodes CDR1 MNHEY and CDR2 SMNVEV (reference sequence). The CDR3 covers 15 residues. Trimming took off 4 bases at V and 3 bases at J, with 13 bases between the two ends. The CDR3 region is CASSSPPGIYNEQFF. The CDR3 bases are TGTGCCAGCAGTTCCCCCCCAGGGATCTACAATGAGCAGTTCTTC.

With respect to this clone: Within the sample, other DNA sequences also encode this same CDR3. CDR3 bases: TGTGCCAGCAGCTTAGGGGGAACCTACGAGCAGTACTTC. Translation gives CASSLGGTYEQYF. The V and J genes are TRBV7-9 and TRBJ2-7, with D uncertain. CDR3 length equals 13 residues. Germline V gene lookup returns CDR1 SEHNR and CDR2 FQNEAQ (reference sequence). V dropped 1 base and J dropped 2 bases, with 6 bases sitting between them.

V and J are TRBV19 and TRBJ2-3; 10 nucleotides match TRBD2. The ends lost 6 bases at V and 2 bases at J; junction bases unmatched: 2. Germline values: CDR1 LNHDA, CDR2 SQIVND (reference sequence). The length of the CDR3 is 14 residues. The DNA of the CDR3 is TGTGCCAGTAGCCTAGCGGGGGTCACAGATACGCAGTATTTT. This encodes CASSLAGVTDTQYF. Full variable domain (rest looked up from reference TRBV19 and TRBJ2-3): DGGITQSPKYLFRKEGQNVTLSCEQNLNHDAMYWYRQDPGQGLRLIYYSQIVNDFQKGDIAEGYSVSREKKESFPLTVTSAQKNPTAFYLCASSLAGVTDTQYFGPGTRLTVL.

The chain joins TRBV4-2 to TRBJ2-3; weak D call: TRBD2 (6 bases). V lost 4 bases and J lost 6, with 23 bases in between. The CDR3 has 17 amino acids. From germline, CDR1 is LGHNA and CDR2 YNFKEQ. DNA of the CDR3: TGTGCCAGCAGCCCGGTGGGGTCGGCGGGACCGGGGGATACGCAGTATTTT. It is translated as CASSPVGSAGPGDTQYF.

The chain links TRBV5-1 to TRBJ1-1; 7 nucleotides align to TRBD1. The CDR3 is made up of 15 amino acids. Germline values: CDR1 SGHRS, CDR2 YFSETQ. The ends lost 2 bases at V and 3 bases at J; junction bases unmatched: 7. The CDR3 region is CASSFGTGDYTEAFF. CDR3 coding DNA: TGCGCCAGCAGCTTTGGTACAGGGGATTACACTGAAGCTTTCTTT.

This clone occurred once. This chain uses TRBV27 with TRBJ2-1; TRBD2 matches at 9 bases. CDR3 length: 15 residues. V shed 5 bases, J shed 5 bases, and the junction held 7 bases outside the gene matches. CDR1 is MNHEY, CDR2 SMNVEV, per germline (reference sequence). The CDR3 DNA reads as TGTGCCAGCAGTCGGCGGGAGGGCCGTAACAATGAGCAGTTCTTC. This sequence encodes CASSRREGRNNEQFF.

The chain couples TRBV28 to TRBJ1-5; perhaps TRBD1 as D (5 bases). V dropped 3 bases and J dropped 9 bases, with 15 bases sitting between them. CDR1 and CDR2 from the germline V gene are MDHEN and SYDVKM. The CDR3 runs to 14 residues. In DNA, the CDR3 is TGTGCCAGCAGTTTTTGGCCGGGGACCCTGCCCCAGCATTTT. It encodes CASSFWPGTLPQHF.

The rearrangement uses TRBV24-1 and TRBJ1-6, with 8 bases aligning to TRBD1. The germline V gene has CDR1 KGHDR and CDR2 SFDVKD. The CDR3 spans 14 residues. With 5 bases clipped from V and 7 bases from J, the junction kept 3 bases outside the gene matches. The CDR3 nucleotides read TGTGCCACCAGTGGGACAGGGAAGAATTCACCCCTCCACTTT. Translating gives CATSGTGKNSPLHF.

The CDR3 here is CASSLGGMGTEAFF. DNA of the CDR3: TGTGCCAGCAGCTTAGGAGGGATGGGCACTGAAGCTTTCTTT. The chain couples TRBV7-3 to TRBJ1-1; D unresolved. V was cut by 2 bases and J by 4 bases, with 11 bases left in between. The germline V gene encodes CDR1 SGHTA and CDR2 FQGTGA. CDR3 length equals 14 residues.

The rearrangement uses TRBV12-5 and TRBJ2-5; TRBD2 matches 8 bases. The V and J ends lost 5 bases and 3 bases, in that order; junction bases with no gene match: 5. Germline-derived CDR1 and CDR2 are LGHNT and FRNRAP. This CDR3 is 14 amino acids long. In nucleotides, the CDR3 is TGTGCTAGTGGTCCCGGGACTAGGGAAGAGACCCAGTACTTC. This gives the protein CASGPGTREETQYF.

The genes are TRBV19 and TRBJ1-1; 8 bases line up with TRBD1. V lost 6 bases to trimming and J lost 7 bases; unmatched junction nucleotides: 7. Germline V lookup: CDR1 LNHDA, CDR2 SQIVND (reference sequence). CDR3 size: 13 residues. CDR3 sequence reads: CASRDRGGDEAFF. The CDR3 region has the DNA TGTGCCAGTAGAGACAGGGGAGGCGATGAAGCTTTCTTT.

The chain uses TRBV6-2 or TRBV6-3 and TRBJ2-1, with 7 bases that match TRBD2. This CDR3 is built from 14 residues. J gave up 3 bases and V 4 bases, and 3 bases lay outside the gene matches. The germline CDR1 and CDR2 sequences are MNHEY and SVGEGT. CDR3 coding DNA: TGTGCCAGCAGTTTCCAGCGGGACTACAATGAGCAGTTCTTC. Amino acids: CASSFQRDYNEQFF.

The chain couples TRBV3-1 (or the pseudogene TRBV3-2) to TRBJ2-3; 10 positions match TRBD2. V was clipped by 0 bases and J by 4 bases; unmatched bases: 4. Germline V gene sequence: CDR1 LGHDT, CDR2 YNNKEL (reference sequence). CDR3 length: 16 amino acids. The CDR3 region is CASSQDFGTSADTQYF. CDR3 nucleotide sequence: TGTGCCAGCAGCCAAGATTTTGGGACTAGCGCAGATACGCAGTATTTT.

This sequence joins TRBV4-1 and TRBJ2-1; perhaps D is TRBD1 or TRBD2 (5 bases each). Germline V gene sequence: CDR1 MGHRA, CDR2 YSYEKL. The V and J ends lost 3 bases and 5 bases respectively, with 23 bases between them. The CDR3 has 18 residues. The CDR3 sequence is CASSQPPRALLGHNEQFF. CDR3 DNA sequence: TGCGCCAGCAGCCAGCCCCCGAGGGCCCTATTGGGACACAATGAGCAGTTCTTC.

The chain is built from TRBV4-2 and TRBJ2-7; D not certain. The CDR3 spans 15 residues. The germline V and J ends were trimmed by 0 bases and 7 bases, with 16 bases remaining between them. Germline V CDR1 and CDR2: LGHNA, YNFKEQ. This CDR3 is CASSQDPPTLGEQYF. CDR3 nucleotides: TGTGCCAGCAGCCAAGATCCCCCCACGTTGGGGGAGCAGTACTTC.

The CDR3: CASSQDIAGWSPLHF. The CDR3 region has the DNA TGTGCCAGCAGCCAAGATATAGCAGGGTGGTCACCCCTCCACTTT. The chain links TRBV3-1 (or the pseudogene TRBV3-2) to TRBJ1-6; tentative D call: TRBD1 (5 bases). V lost 0 bases to trimming and J lost 10 bases, with 13 bases between them. Germline CDR1 is LGHDT and CDR2 is YNNKEL (reference sequence). The CDR3 is 15 residues long.

The chain combines TRBV7-3 with TRBJ2-7; D might be TRBD1 (5 bases). This CDR3 region has 14 residues. Trimming cost V 2 bases and J 6 bases, with 14 bases left between them. CDR1 and CDR2 (germline): SGHTA, FQGTGA. The CDR3 loop is CASSLAGKGFEQYF. The CDR3 region has the DNA TGTGCCAGCAGCTTAGCAGGGAAGGGTTTCGAGCAGTACTTC. The full variable domain, its missing parts supplied by reference TRBV7-3 and TRBJ2-7, is GAGVSQTPSNKVTEKGKYVELRCDPISGHTALYWYRQSLGQGPEFLIYFQGTGAADDSGLPNDRFFAVRPEGSVSTLKIQRTERGDSAVYLCASSLAGKGFEQYFGPGTRLTVT.

This clone was detected only once. The chain uses TRBV19 and TRBJ1-6, with a tentative D call TRBD1 (6 bases). CDR3 size: 12 residues. V shed 4 bases and J shed 16 bases, with 14 bases lying between them. Germline CDR1 and CDR2: LNHDA and SQIVND (reference sequence). Here the CDR3 reads CASSTTGYQLHF. The CDR3 DNA reads as TGTGCCAGTAGTACAACAGGGTACCAGCTCCACTTT.